This T cell receptor beta chain came from a study of shared T cell receptors in the human thymus. CDR1 is MNHNY, CDR2 SVGAGI, per germline (reference sequence). With 0 bases removed from V and 1 base from J, the gap between germline ends came to 7 bases. The CDR3 is 14 residues long. Profiled with immunoSEQ multiplex PCR; TCRdb holds only in-frame clones, not every one. The repertoire holds some 660,000 clones, with about 90% as singletons. These same data were also listed under a study on human thymus T cells. As reported in that work: Thymic resections from corrective heart surgery supplied the tissue. Blood and thymic repertoires both appeared biased in V and J gene usage. Thymic repertoires from unrelated individuals overlapped highly, related research reported.

The TCR comes from a boy under two years old with a congenital heart defect. Sequencing was performed on thymocytes. The J gene is TRBJ2-7, the V gene TRBV6-6; D may be TRBD1 (5 bases). The CDR3 DNA follows: TGTGCCAGCAGTTACTCAGACAGATCCTACGAGCAGTACTTC. Its translation: CASSYSDRSYEQYF.